The 24 T cell receptor beta chains listed next were all sequenced from one sample in a study of T cells after yellow fever vaccination. TCRdb called the 5' RACE reads again in MiXCR, with one record for every CDR3 protein. The sample holds approximately 90,000 distinct CDR3 sequences, roughly 6% seen once. The sample was CD8+ T cells sorted from PBMCs, taken 10 days after the yellow fever booster vaccination. These receptors came from a man aged 18 to 29 who received the YFV17D yellow fever vaccine.

This chain joins TRBV14 and TRBJ2-3; D call uncertain. CDR1 and CDR2 from the germline V gene are SGHDN and FVKESK. This CDR3 spans 16 amino acids. The ends were cut back, 4 bases at V and 2 bases at J, with 16 bases in the middle. CDR3 sequence: CASSPSGNLITDTQYF. The CDR3 coding sequence is TGTGCCAGCAGCCCCTCCGGTAATTTAATCACAGATACGCAGTATTTT.

J is TRBJ2-2 and V is TRBV5-1; TRBD1 aligns across 8 bases. Unmatched junction bases numbered 8, after V lost 3 bases and J lost 1 base. The V gene's germline CDR1 is SGHRS and CDR2 YFSETQ. This CDR3 comprises 17 residues. The CDR3 is CASSWPGGQGNTGELFF. The DNA for the CDR3 is TGCGCCAGCAGCTGGCCTGGCGGACAGGGGAACACCGGGGAGCTGTTTTTT.

This clonotype came up a few times. CDR3 in DNA: TGTGCCAGCAGTGCCGGGGGGATTAGCAATGAGCAGTTCTTC. This codes for CASSAGGISNEQFF. This sequence joins TRBV6-4 and TRBJ2-1; the match to TRBD2 covers 7 bases. This CDR3 is 14 amino acids long. Trimming at V came to 4 bases and at J to 6 bases, leaving 6 bases not matched to a gene. Germline V gene sequence: CDR1 MRHNA, CDR2 SNTAGT.

J is TRBJ1-5 and V is TRBV27; D is unclear. The CDR3 covers 13 residues. Germline CDR1 and CDR2: MNHEY and SMNVEV (reference sequence). V lost 7 bases to trimming and J lost 7 bases, with 14 bases between them. The CDR3 nucleotides are TGTGCCAGCACCTCATATACGGGGCAGCCCCAGCATTTT. It codes for CASTSYTGQPQHF.

J is TRBJ2-1 and V is TRBV20-1, with a weak D call TRBD2 (6 bases). Trimming took 1 base from V and 4 from J, leaving 11 bases between them. The CDR3 is 14 amino acids. From germline, CDR1 is DFQATT and CDR2 SNEGSKA (reference sequence). The DNA of the CDR3 is TGCAGTGCTAGAGGAGTAGCGGTGTACAATGAGCAGTTCTTC. Translation gives CSARGVAVYNEQFF.

V gene TRBV7-8 combines with J gene TRBJ2-6; D perhaps matches TRBD1 (6 bases). The CDR3 spans 17 residues. V lost 6 bases, J lost 3 bases, and 18 bases lay in between. Germline V gene lookup returns CDR1 SGHVS and CDR2 FQNEAQ. This chain's CDR3 is CASRPVPGVYGANVLTF. Here the CDR3 DNA reads TGTGCCAGCAGACCCGTCCCAGGGGTGTATGGGGCCAACGTCCTGACTTTC.

This clonotype was counted ten times or more. The rearrangement links TRBV14 to TRBJ2-7, with D perhaps TRBD1 (6 bases). V was trimmed by 1 base and J by 4 bases, leaving 11 bases between them. CDR1 and CDR2 (germline): SGHDN, FVKESK. This CDR3 region has 14 residues. The CDR3: CASSQAGDGYEQYV. The CDR3 DNA reads as TGTGCCAGCAGCCAAGCAGGGGATGGGTACGAGCAGTACGTC.

This clonotype was found many times. The V and J genes are TRBV6-2 or TRBV6-3 and TRBJ2-1; D gene ambiguous. The CDR3 is made up of 13 amino acids. V lost 7 bases and J lost 6, with 13 bases in between. Per the germline V gene, CDR1 is MNHEY and CDR2 is SVGEGT. The CDR3 sequence: CASTLTPINEQFF. The CDR3 nucleotides read TGTGCCAGCACCCTGACTCCCATCAATGAGCAGTTCTTC.

This clonotype was picked up a small number of times. J is TRBJ2-1 and V is TRBV2; 8 bases are a match to TRBD2. The CDR3 contains 12 residues. Trimming took 6 bases from V and 15 from J; bases not matched to a gene: 10. Germline lookup yields CDR1 SNHLY and CDR2 FYNNEI. CDR3 amino acids: CASRAAGGVGFF. The CDR3 nucleotides read TGTGCCAGCAGGGCGGCCGGGGGGGTAGGGTTCTTC. Looking up the rest from reference TRBV2 and TRBJ2-1 gives the full variable domain: EPEVTQTPSHQVTQMGQEVILRCVPISNHLYFYWYRQILGQKVEFLVSFYNNEISEKSEIFDDQFSVERPDGSNFTLKIRSTKLEDSAMYFCASRAAGGVGFFGPGTRLTVL.

This clonotype was counted only a few times. The chain joins TRBV2 to TRBJ2-1; tentatively, D is TRBD2 (5 bases). The CDR3 contains 13 residues. Germline V gene data show CDR1 as SNHLY and CDR2 as FYNNEI. Trimming stripped 6 bases from V and 5 bases from J, with 11 bases between. The CDR3 DNA sequence: TGTGCCAGCAGCGCCGGGGTAGACAATGAGCAGTTCTTC. As protein: CASSAGVDNEQFF.

This clonotype was detected a few times. This chain joins TRBV4-1 and TRBJ2-7; D call uncertain. Trimming cost V 3 bases and J 6 bases, with 9 bases left between them. The CDR3 totals 12 residues. From germline, CDR1 is MGHRA and CDR2 YSYEKL. CDR3 in DNA: TGCGCCAGCAGCCACCCAACGGGCGAGCAGTACTTC. Translating it yields CASSHPTGEQYF.

CDR3 amino acids: CASSQDALAVYNEQFF. Here the CDR3 DNA reads TGTGCCAGCAGCCAAGATGCACTAGCGGTGTACAATGAGCAGTTCTTC. V usage is TRBV4-2 and J usage is TRBJ2-1; 8 bases are a match to TRBD2. Germline trimming cut 0 bases from V and 4 bases from J; bases unmatched to any gene: 5. Germline CDR1 is LGHNA and CDR2 is YNFKEQ. This CDR3 is built from 16 residues.

The chain uses TRBV29-1 and TRBJ2-5; no firm D call. This CDR3 comprises 13 residues. Trimming stripped 4 bases from V and 1 base from J, with 10 bases between. CDR1 and CDR2 from the germline V gene are SQVTM and ANQGSEA. This CDR3 is CSVAPDLQETQYF. CDR3 nucleotides: TGCAGCGTTGCGCCAGATCTCCAAGAGACCCAGTACTTC.

This clonotype has only a few counts. V usage is TRBV5-1 and J usage is TRBJ1-6, with D perhaps TRBD1 (5 bases). V dropped 1 base and J dropped 7 bases, with 18 bases sitting between them. CDR1 SGHRS and CDR2 YFSETQ come from the germline V gene. The CDR3 consists of 17 residues. CDR3: CASSLYLRGVDNSPLHF. The CDR3 coding sequence is TGCGCCAGCAGCTTGTATTTACGAGGGGTGGACAATTCACCCCTCCACTTT.

This clonotype has ten or more counts. The CDR3 loop reads CASSLMGNTEAFF. Written as DNA, the CDR3 is TGTGCCAGCAGCCTTATGGGGAACACTGAAGCTTTCTTT. The chain links TRBV6-5 to TRBJ1-1; D unclear. The CDR3 totals 13 residues. V lost 6 bases to trimming and J lost 1 base, with 9 bases between them. CDR1 is MNHEY, CDR2 SVGAGI, per germline.

This chain joins TRBV29-1 and TRBJ2-2, with 9 nucleotides matching TRBD1. The CDR3 contains 17 residues. Germline loops: CDR1 SQVTM, CDR2 ANQGSEA. Trimming took 0 bases from V and 5 from J; bases not matched to a gene: 10. The CDR3 protein is CSVEDPKNRGQTGELFF. For the CDR3, the DNA is TGCAGCGTTGAAGACCCAAAAAACAGGGGGCAGACCGGGGAGCTGTTTTTT.

This clonotype came up a few times. The CDR3 does not end in the conserved phenylalanine or tryptophan, so this is likely a read error. Because the CDR3's place on the DNA is in doubt, the DNA is left out and the CDR3 is given as listed by TCRdb. V gene TRBV27 combines with J gene TRBJ2-7; TRBD2 is the table's D call and was not checked against the DNA. CDR1 and CDR2 from the germline V gene are MNHEY and SMNVEV (reference sequence). The CDR3 spans 8 amino acids, including both terminal residues. The CDR3 loop reads CASSPHLL.

This clonotype was counted a few times. The chain links TRBV27 to TRBJ1-2, with a possible D match to TRBD1 (6 bases). V gave up 5 bases and J gave up 8 bases, with 15 bases separating them. Germline V gene sequence: CDR1 MNHEY, CDR2 SMNVEV (reference sequence). The CDR3 extends over 13 amino acids. The CDR3 sequence is CASSDPGAPGYTF. The CDR3 DNA is TGTGCCAGCAGTGACCCGGGGGCCCCGGGCTACACCTTC.

This sequence joins TRBV7-2 and TRBJ2-3; TRBD1 or TRBD2 may be the D gene (6 bases each). The CDR3 loop spans 15 amino acids. Germline values: CDR1 SGHTA, CDR2 FQGNSA. The V end lost 5 bases, the J end lost 2 bases, and 14 bases lay between the germline ends. CDR3 amino acids: CASSLGGWDTDTQYF. The DNA of the CDR3 is TGTGCCAGCAGCCTGGGGGGCTGGGACACAGATACGCAGTATTTT.

In its sample, this clonotype was seen a few times. This chain joins TRBV7-8 and TRBJ2-1, with a weak D call TRBD1 (6 bases). Deletions cut 1 base from V and 3 bases from J, with 10 bases between. Germline V gene sequence: CDR1 SGHVS, CDR2 FQNEAQ. The CDR3 totals 15 residues. CDR3 coding DNA: TGTGCCAGCAGCTTAGGGACAGCGAACTACAATGAGCAGTTCTTC. It encodes CASSLGTANYNEQFF.

This clonotype was observed a handful of times. The chain uses TRBV12-3 or TRBV12-4 and TRBJ1-5; 9 bases are a match to TRBD1. Trimming cost V 6 bases and J 5 bases; bases outside gene matches: 8. CDR3 length: 15 amino acids. The CDR3 bases are TGTGCCAGCAGACCCGGGACAGGGCGGCATCAGCCCCAGCATTTT. Its protein is CASRPGTGRHQPQHF.

This clonotype was picked up a small number of times. V is TRBV12-3 or TRBV12-4 and J is TRBJ2-5; 9 bases agree with TRBD1. The CDR3 is 14 residues long. Germline trimming cut 5 bases from V and 1 base from J; bases unmatched to any gene: 2. CDR3 coding DNA: TGTGCCAGCAGTCGGGGACAGGGCCAAGAGACCCAGTACTTC. Residues: CASSRGQGQETQYF.

CDR3 DNA sequence: TGTGCCAGCAGGCAGGGGGTCGTCGCTGAAGCTTTCTTT. This translates into CASRQGVVAEAFF. The gene calls are TRBV2 and TRBJ1-1; 7 positions match TRBD1. Germline trimming cut 6 bases from V and 6 bases from J; bases unmatched to any gene: 7. This CDR3 is 13 amino acids long. Germline CDR1 reads SNHLY; CDR2 reads FYNNEI.

This clonotype occurred a few times. The V call is TRBV5-1, the J call TRBJ2-7, with 9 bases fitting TRBD2. The CDR3 extends over 16 amino acids. After removal of 3 bases from V and 5 bases from J, the junction contained 12 bases not matched to a gene. Germline assignment: CDR1 SGHRS and CDR2 YFSETQ. The CDR3 bases are TGCGCCAGCAGCTCGCGTCGAGCGGGGGGTTTCGACGAGCAGTACTTC. Amino acids: CASSSRRAGGFDEQYF. Filled out from reference TRBV5-1 and TRBJ2-7, the complete variable domain reads KAGVTQTPRYLIKTRGQQVTLSCSPISGHRSVSWYQQTPGQGLQFLFEYFSETQRNKGNFPGRFSGRQFSNSRSEMNVSTLELGDSALYLCASSSRRAGGFDEQYFGPGTRLTVT.